This T cell receptor beta chain was found in a study of cytomegalovirus exposure and HLA in healthy donors. Whole-study results and caveats: Earlier analysis yielded a pattern in which most TCR beta V segments were productive about 87% or about 30% of the time. In a later analysis, across HLA loci, associated TCR counts were highest for DRB1, lowest for HLA-C. Researchers reported that a few CMV-associated chains were confirmed in vitro as CMV antigen-specific. Sequencing depth across donors, presence/absence analyses assumed, was roughly uniform.

The PCR had 60 Vbeta and 13 Jbeta primers. Clones were sequenced by immunoSEQ multiplex PCR, and TCRdb holds only the in-frame ones, with some missing. The top ten clones hold 0.95% to 1.1% of a sample with hundreds of thousands of clones, around 89% of them seen once. The V end was cut by 2 bases, the J end by 2 bases, with 4 bases between. CDR1 and CDR2 from the germline V gene are SGHTA and FQGNSA. The CDR3 is 12 residues long. For this clone: The antigen remains undetermined.

This TCR derives from a woman aged 18-30 years in good health and CMV-seronegative. This chain connects TRBV7-2 to TRBJ2-7; no clear D. Sequenced sample: PBMCs. CDR3 in DNA: TGTGCCAGCAGCTTACTACCCTACGAGCAGTACTTC. It codes for CASSLLPYEQYF.